One TCR beta chain is described in this entry. As yet, its antigen is unknown. The data stem from a study of cytomegalovirus exposure and HLA in healthy donors. Study observations and caveats: In a later analysis, a missense DCLRE1C variant was linked to TCR beta V- and J-gene trimming.

The study ran its PCR with 60 Vbeta and 13 Jbeta primers. Some clones are missing from TCRdb's copy, which holds only in-frame ones; the method was immunoSEQ multiplex PCR. The table records under 200,000 clones, about 80% of them present only once. This CDR3 is 18 amino acids long. The germline V gene encodes CDR1 SGHTA and CDR2 FQGNSA. V lost 1 base to trimming and J lost 9 bases; unmatched junction nucleotides: 14. J is TRBJ2-3 and V is TRBV7-2; 12 bases match TRBD2. The receptor was derived from a man aged 50 to 59 in good health and CMV-seropositive. The sample taken for sequencing was PBMCs. The CDR3 sequence is CASSLEFLAGGSSGTQYF. Here the CDR3 DNA reads TGTGCCAGCAGCTTAGAATTTCTAGCGGGGGGGTCTTCCGGAACGCAGTATTTT.